The 20 T cell receptor beta chains reported below all come from one sample, sequenced in a study of metastatic and nonmetastatic thyroid tumors. Ahead of thyroid surgery, no patient had received treatment of any kind. TCRdb re-processed the PCR reads through MiXCR. The data show approximately 37,000 clones, approximately 16% seen once. Material for sequencing was blood. These receptors were obtained from a female donor with papillary thyroid cancer or a benign thyroid nodule (not recorded which). Some clones in this sample may be carry-over from other donors' samples.

This clone was counted between two and nine times. The V and J genes are TRBV27 and TRBJ1-6, with a weak D call TRBD1 (5 bases). CDR1 and CDR2 (germline): MNHEY, SMNVEV (reference sequence). V was cut by 5 bases and J by 7 bases, with 12 bases left in between. The CDR3 is 14 residues long. The CDR3 loop reads CASSPGTSNSPLHF. CDR3 DNA sequence: TGTGCCAGCAGTCCTGGGACCTCCAATTCACCCCTCCACTTT.

Many counts were recorded for this clone. This rearrangement joins TRBV6-6 to TRBJ2-2; possibly TRBD1 for D (6 bases). This CDR3 comprises 20 residues. V shed 0 bases and J shed 4 bases, with 24 bases lying between them. Germline V CDR1 and CDR2: MNHNY, SVGAGI (reference sequence). The CDR3 loop reads CASSYSGHRRGQILTGELFF. DNA for the CDR3: TGTGCCAGCAGTTACTCGGGCCATCGTCGAGGACAGATTCTCACCGGGGAGCTGTTTTTT.

This clone was counted many times. It is likely a read error, because the conserved phenylalanine at the end of the CDR3 is missing. The limits of the CDR3 on the DNA are not certain, so only TCRdb's listed CDR3 is given. The chain is built from TRBV9 and TRBJ2-1; the table's D call of TRBD2 was not tested on the DNA. Germline values: CDR1 SGDLS, CDR2 YYNGEE. The CDR3 spans 9 amino acids, including both terminal residues. This chain's CDR3 is CASSVIEAG.

This clone has a count of ten or more. This specimen includes other DNA sequences encoding the same CDR3. The CDR3 reads CASSYLGQEGGQPQHF. CDR3 DNA: TGTGCCAGCAGTTACTTGGGCCAGGAAGGAGGGCAGCCCCAGCATTTT. This chain uses TRBV6-2 or TRBV6-3 with TRBJ1-5; D is ambiguous. The germline gives CDR1 MNHEY, CDR2 SVGEGT. V lost 1 base, J lost 7 bases, and 17 bases lay in between. The CDR3 consists of 16 residues.

This clone was observed at least ten times. This sequence joins TRBV15 and TRBJ2-7, with D perhaps matching TRBD2 (5 bases). The germline gives CDR1 LNHNV, CDR2 YYDKDF (reference sequence). Trimming removed 4 bases at V and 0 bases at J, with 10 bases between. There are 14 residues in the CDR3. CDR3 region: CATSTGLYSYEQYF. CDR3 DNA sequence: TGTGCCACCAGCACAGGACTGTACTCCTACGAGCAGTACTTC.

As to this clone: One junction end does not reproduce the germline sequence, and a read error may be involved. V usage is TRBV25-1 and J usage is TRBJ1-1; 7 nucleotides match TRBD1. Germline lookup yields CDR1 MGHDK and CDR2 SYGVNS. CDR3 length equals 16 residues. CDR3: CASSEGRGRFDTEAFF. CDR3 DNA sequence: TGTGCCAGCAGTGAGGGTAGGGGGCGTTTCGACACCGAAGCTTTCTTT.

This clone was found many times. The V gene is TRBV11-1, the J gene TRBJ1-6; 8 bases match TRBD1. V trimming: 3 bases; J trimming: 11 bases; junction bases outside the gene matches: 15. The germline V gene encodes CDR1 SGHAT and CDR2 FQDESV (reference sequence). The CDR3 contains 17 residues. CDR3 coding DNA: TGTGCCAGCAGCTTGGGGGGCGCCAGGGGGCCAGGAGCACCCCTCCACTTT. This codes for CASSLGGARGPGAPLHF.

The chain carries TRBV30 and TRBJ2-2; TRBD1 aligns across 9 bases. CDR1 GTSNPN and CDR2 SVGIG come from the germline V gene (reference sequence). This CDR3 region has 17 residues. Losses at the gene ends were 7 bases for V and 0 bases for J; bases not matched to a gene: 12. For the CDR3, the DNA is TGTGCCTTCCAAAAGCTAGGACAGGGGTCGAACACCGGGGAGCTGTTTTTT. Translation: CAFQKLGQGSNTGELFF. The variable domain in full, with the rest retrieved from reference TRBV30 and TRBJ2-2, is SQTIHQWPATLVQPVGSPLSLECTVEGTSNPNLYWYRQAAGRGLQLLFYSVGIGQISSEVPQNLSASRPQDRQFILSSKKLLLSDSGFYLCAFQKLGQGSNTGELFFGEGSRLTVL.

This clone has a count of ten or more. This rearrangement joins TRBV27 to TRBJ2-5; 8 positions match TRBD2. Per the germline V gene, CDR1 is MNHEY and CDR2 is SMNVEV (reference sequence). The CDR3 has 15 amino acids. Germline trimming cut 2 bases from V and 5 bases from J; bases unmatched to any gene: 7. DNA for the CDR3: TGTGCCAGCAGTTTAGGGGCGGGGGGTCGGGAGACCCAGTACTTC. Protein: CASSLGAGGRETQYF.

This clone occurred many times. CDR3 in DNA: TGTGCCAGCAGCGAAGCCCCAAGCCCCAGCTCCTACGAGCAGTACTTC. Translation: CASSEAPSPSSYEQYF. The genes are TRBV7-3 and TRBJ2-7, with D unresolved. Trimming removed 5 bases at V and 0 bases at J, with 17 bases between. The germline V gene has CDR1 SGHTA and CDR2 FQGTGA. This CDR3 region has 16 residues.

In this sample, this clone turned up many times. The chain is built from TRBV20-1 and TRBJ2-5, with 12 bases identical to TRBD2. Germline CDR1 and CDR2: DFQATT and SNEGSKA (reference sequence). The CDR3 has 14 amino acids. The V segment lost 5 bases and the J segment 5 bases; nucleotides outside the gene matches: 6. For the CDR3, the DNA is TGCAGTGCTGATTGGACTAGCGGGGCGGAGACCCAGTACTTC. This codes for CSADWTSGAETQYF.

V gene TRBV5-6 combines with J gene TRBJ1-5, with D perhaps matching TRBD1 (6 bases). Germline V gene sequence: CDR1 SGHDT, CDR2 YYEEEE. This CDR3 is built from 13 residues. Trimming removed 0 bases from V and 10 bases from J, with 11 bases in between. The chain's CDR3 is CASSLEGEYPQHF. The CDR3 DNA is TGTGCCAGCAGCTTGGAGGGGGAGTATCCCCAGCATTTT.

This clone came up many times. The V gene is TRBV28, the J gene TRBJ1-2; a possible D gene is TRBD1 (6 bases). Germline values: CDR1 MDHEN, CDR2 SYDVKM. The V gene lost 4 bases and the J gene lost 8 bases, with 20 bases spanning the gap. CDR3 length equals 15 residues. The CDR3 nucleotides are TGTGCCAGCAGTTCCTCGTCGGGGGGGGCAGAAGGCTACACCTTC. It is translated as CASSSSSGGAEGYTF.

There are many counts of this clone. The V call is TRBV3-1, the J call TRBJ1-2, with TRBD1 matching 12 bases. V shed 4 bases, J shed 4 bases, and the junction held 4 bases outside the gene matches. Germline V gene data show CDR1 as LGHDT and CDR2 as YNNKEL (reference sequence). CDR3 size: 15 residues. CDR3 sequence (DNA): TGTGCCAGCAGCCTCGGGACAGGGGGCAGCTATGGCTACACCTTC. This translates into CASSLGTGGSYGYTF.

This clone has more than one count but fewer than ten. The chain has TRBV12-3 or TRBV12-4 and TRBJ1-2; D not resolved. Trimming took 3 bases from V and 8 from J, leaving 13 bases between them. This CDR3 is built from 13 residues. CDR3 DNA sequence: TGTGCCAGCAGTTTTCGTCATTTGTCCGGCTACACCTTC. This encodes CASSFRHLSGYTF.

This clone was counted only a few times. The J gene is TRBJ2-7, the V gene TRBV27; no firm D call. This CDR3 spans 14 amino acids. V was clipped by 3 bases and J by 0 bases, with 9 bases between them. The V gene's germline CDR1 is MNHEY and CDR2 SMNVEV (reference sequence). CDR3 loop: CASSLGRSSYEQYF. In DNA, the CDR3 is TGTGCCAGCAGTTTGGGTAGGAGCTCCTACGAGCAGTACTTC.

This clone has ten or more counts. V is TRBV28 and J is TRBJ2-7; 11 bases align to TRBD1. The CDR3 sequence is 17 residues long. CDR1 is MDHEN, CDR2 SYDVKM, per germline. The V and J ends lost 5 bases and 3 bases, in that order; junction bases with no gene match: 12. Written as DNA, the CDR3 is TGTGCCAGCAGTCCTCGGAGATCCGGGACAGGGGGCTACGAGCAGTACTTC. This encodes CASSPRRSGTGGYEQYF.

For this clone: One end of the junction fails to match germline, which may point to a read error. The chain uses TRBV20-1 and TRBJ1-1; a possible D gene is TRBD1 (5 bases). The CDR3 covers 17 residues. CDR1 DFQATT and CDR2 SNEGSKA come from the germline V gene (reference sequence). The CDR3 DNA is TGCAGTGCTAGAGACAGGGTCCTGTGCCGGGGGAACACTGAAGCTTTTTTT. Protein: CSARDRVLCRGNTEAFF.

This clone was observed at least ten times. The rearrangement joins TRBV6-4 to TRBJ2-3, with 10 bases identical to TRBD2. CDR3 size: 16 residues. Germline assignment: CDR1 MRHNA and CDR2 SNTAGT. The junction had 0 bases not matched to a gene; V was cut back by 0 bases and J by 0 bases. This CDR3 is CASSDSTSGSTDTQYF. The CDR3 DNA sequence: TGTGCCAGCAGTGACTCGACTAGCGGGAGCACAGATACGCAGTATTTT.

Concerning this clone itself: With a much larger clone just one base away, this may be a read error. This sequence joins TRBV4-1 and TRBJ2-1; no firm D call. Germline-derived CDR1 and CDR2 are MGHRA and YSYEKL. This CDR3 has 13 residues. The V end lost 4 bases, the J end lost 8 bases, and 12 bases lay between the germline ends. CDR3: CASSPPGVYEQFF. The CDR3 DNA reads as TGCGCCAGCAGCCCCCCGGGCGTCTATGAGCAGTTCTTC.